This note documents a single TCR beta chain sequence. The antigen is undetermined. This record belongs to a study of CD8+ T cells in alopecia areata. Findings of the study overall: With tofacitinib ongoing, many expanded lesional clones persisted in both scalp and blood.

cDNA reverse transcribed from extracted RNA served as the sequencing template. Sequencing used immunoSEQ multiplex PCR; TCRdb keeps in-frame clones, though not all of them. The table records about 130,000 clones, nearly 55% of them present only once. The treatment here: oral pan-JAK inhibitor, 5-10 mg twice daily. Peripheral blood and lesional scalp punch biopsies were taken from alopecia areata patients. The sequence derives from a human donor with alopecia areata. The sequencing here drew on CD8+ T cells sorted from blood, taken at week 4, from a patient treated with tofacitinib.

CDR3 bases: TGTGCCAGCAGCGTAGCGGCAGTAGCCTACAATGAGCAGTTCTTC. Translating it yields CASSVAAVAYNEQFF. This chain uses TRBV9 with TRBJ2-1, with D hard to call. Germline CDR1 is SGDLS and CDR2 is YYNGEE. V gave up 0 bases and J gave up 2 bases, with 9 bases separating them. The CDR3 totals 15 residues.